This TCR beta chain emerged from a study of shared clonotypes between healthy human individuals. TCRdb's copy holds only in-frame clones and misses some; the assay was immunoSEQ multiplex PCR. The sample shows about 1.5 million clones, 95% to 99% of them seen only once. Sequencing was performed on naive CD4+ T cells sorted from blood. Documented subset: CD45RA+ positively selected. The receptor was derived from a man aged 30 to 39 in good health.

The CDR3 bases are TGTGCCAGCGGGTGGCGGGCCTCCTACAATGAGCAGTTCTTC. Its translation is CASGWRASYNEQFF. This sequence joins TRBV2 and TRBJ2-1; D may be TRBD2 (5 bases). There are 14 residues in the CDR3. The V and J ends lost 8 bases and 0 bases respectively, with 11 bases between them. Germline V gene sequence: CDR1 SNHLY, CDR2 FYNNEI.